The present T cell receptor (beta chain) was sequenced within a study of cytotoxic CD8 clonotypes in ibrutinib-treated CLL. Regarding the study as a whole: Under treatment, the uncommon public clonotypes either contracted or remained stable. An increase in clonality occurred at ibrutinib response, followed by a return toward baseline at progression.

The repertoire was sequenced with immunoSEQ multiplex PCR; TCRdb's copy has only in-frame clones and lacks some. The table shows roughly 190,000 clones, with about 72% occurring only once. The CDR3 totals 13 residues. Trimming cost V 2 bases and J 4 bases, with 6 bases left between them. In germline, CDR1 is KGHSH, CDR2 LQKENI. This clone turned up a few times. Its target is not known. The same CDR3 can be traced to other DNA sequences in this sample. This specimen was PBMCs, taken after 24 months of ibrutinib treatment. This receptor was taken from a human donor with chronic lymphocytic leukemia. The chain employs TRBV18 and TRBJ1-3, with a tentative D call TRBD1 (5 bases). The CDR3 nucleotides read TGTGCCAGCTCACCAGGGACGGGAAACACCATATATTTT. Translation gives CASSPGTGNTIYF. The full variable domain, its missing parts supplied by reference TRBV18 and TRBJ1-3, is NAGVMQNPRHLVRRRGQEARLRCSPMKGHSHVYWYRQLPEEGLKFMVYLQKENIIDESGMPKERFSAEFPKEGPSILRIQQVVRGDSAAYFCASSPGTGNTIYFGEGSWLTVV.